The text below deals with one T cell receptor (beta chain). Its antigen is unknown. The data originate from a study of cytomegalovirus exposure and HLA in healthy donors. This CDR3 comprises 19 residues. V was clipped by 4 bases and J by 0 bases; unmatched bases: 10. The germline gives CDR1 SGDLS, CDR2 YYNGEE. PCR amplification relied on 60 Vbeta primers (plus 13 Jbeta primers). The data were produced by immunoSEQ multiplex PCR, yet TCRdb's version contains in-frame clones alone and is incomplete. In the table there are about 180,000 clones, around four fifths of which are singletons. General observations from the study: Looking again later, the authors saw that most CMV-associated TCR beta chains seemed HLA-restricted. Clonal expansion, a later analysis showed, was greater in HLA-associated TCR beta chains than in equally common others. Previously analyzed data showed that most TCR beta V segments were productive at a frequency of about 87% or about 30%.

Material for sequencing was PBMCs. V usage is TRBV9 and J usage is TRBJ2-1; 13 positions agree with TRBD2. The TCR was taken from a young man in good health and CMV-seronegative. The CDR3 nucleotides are TGTGCCAGCAGCCCCAGGGGGACTAGCGGGGCCCTCTCCTACAATGAGCAGTTCTTC. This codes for CASSPRGTSGALSYNEQFF.